Included here is one T cell receptor beta chain sequence, with context. Additional DNA sequences in this sample encode the identical CDR3. This sample is part of a study of T cells in women clearing cervical HPV infection. Study summary: HLA type stays a possible confounder, typing being limited.

Clones were read by immunoSEQ multiplex PCR, and TCRdb kept only the in-frame ones, dropping some. The sample has 20,000 to 25,000 clones. This sequence was found in a woman aged 18 to 75 with a cervical HPV16 infection that either progressed to CIN3+ or cleared (not recorded which). Material for sequencing was blood buffy coat.

Partial CDR3 DNA: TGCAGTGCTAGAGATATAGCGGCGCCGGTCAGTGAG. It encodes CSARDIAAPVSE. The entire CDR3 is CSARDIAAPVSEQFF. The chain employs TRBV20-1 and TRBJ2-1, with D perhaps TRBD2 (6 bases). The read ends 3 residues shy of where the CDR3 ends; the end is completed using the germline J gene. The CDR3 totals 15 residues. Trimming took off 0 bases at V and 9 bases at J, with 18 bases between the two ends. Per germline, CDR1 DFQATT and CDR2 SNEGSKA (reference sequence).